The 4 T cell receptor beta chains presented below share a single source sample, sequenced in a study of cytomegalovirus exposure and HLA in healthy donors. Primers included in the PCR were 60 Vbeta and 13 Jbeta primers. The table came from immunoSEQ multiplex PCR; TCRdb's copy has only in-frame clones and leaves some out. The sample holds around 190,000 clones, around 73% seen once. Sequencing was done on a sample of PBMCs. The receptors shown here come from a woman aged 25 to 45 in good health and CMV-seronegative.

The chain combines TRBV30 with TRBJ2-6, with D possibly matching TRBD1 (6 bases). Germline loops: CDR1 GTSNPN, CDR2 SVGIG (reference sequence). This CDR3 region has 18 residues. The V gene lost 1 base and the J gene lost 4 bases, with 20 bases spanning the gap. This CDR3 reads CAWSGGQGHGPGANVLTF. The CDR3 DNA is TGTGCCTGGAGTGGTGGTCAGGGACACGGTCCCGGGGCCAACGTCCTGACTTTC.

The J gene is TRBJ2-3, the V gene TRBV5-5; 13 nucleotides line up with TRBD2. Germline V lookup: CDR1 SGHKS, CDR2 YYEKEE (reference sequence). CDR3 length equals 18 residues. V lost 6 bases and J lost 0; bases outside the gene matches: 10. CDR3 in amino acids: CASTPGLAGYSSTDTQYF. The CDR3 DNA sequence: TGTGCCAGCACCCCGGGACTAGCGGGGTACAGTAGCACAGATACGCAGTATTTT.

The rearrangement joins TRBV30 to TRBJ2-1; 9 bases map to TRBD2. This CDR3 contains 15 residues. CDR1 and CDR2 (germline): GTSNPN, SVGIG (reference sequence). The junction had 13 bases not matched to a gene; V was cut back by 5 bases and J by 8 bases. CDR3 DNA sequence: TGTGCCTGGTGTAGTTACGGGACTAGCTTCCATGAGCAGTTCTTC. Protein product: CAWCSYGTSFHEQFF. Full variable domain (missing parts from reference TRBV30 and TRBJ2-1): SQTIHQWPATLVQPVGSPLSLECTVEGTSNPNLYWYRQAAGRGLQLLFYSVGIGQISSEVPQNLSASRPQDRQFILSSKKLLLSDSGFYLCAWCSYGTSFHEQFFGPGTRLTVL.

The chain has TRBV7-2 and TRBJ2-1, with TRBD2 matching 7 bases. CDR3 length: 18 amino acids. Germline V gene sequence: CDR1 SGHTA, CDR2 FQGNSA. V shed 1 base, J shed 4 bases, and the junction held 13 bases outside the gene matches. The CDR3 loop is CASSLEGHWLGLYNEQFF. CDR3 bases: TGTGCCAGCAGCTTAGAGGGTCATTGGTTGGGACTATACAATGAGCAGTTCTTC.